This T cell receptor (beta chain) was sequenced during a study of blood T cells in healthy people across ages. The study, taken as a whole, reports: TCR beta diversity per million T cells fell roughly linearly with age.

Next came a second PCR, run for about 7 to 12 cycles, which used a sample-barcoded 5' primer along with a J-beta primer mix. TCRdb re-called the 5' RACE reads through MiXCR, storing one row per CDR3 protein. This table holds about 1.4 million distinct CDR3 sequences, approximately 59% found once. Germline CDR1 SEHNR, CDR2 FQNEAQ (reference sequence). The CDR3 is 11 amino acids. Trimming stripped 6 bases from V and 5 bases from J, with 8 bases between. With respect to this clonotype: Its antigen is as yet unknown.

Sequenced input: blood. The genes are TRBV7-9 and TRBJ2-7; D is perhaps TRBD1 or TRBD2 (6 bases each). This receptor was identified in a man between 18 and 29 years old in good health. CDR3 in DNA: TGTGCCAGCAGGAGGGGGGACGAGCAGTACTTC. Its protein is CASRRGDEQYF.